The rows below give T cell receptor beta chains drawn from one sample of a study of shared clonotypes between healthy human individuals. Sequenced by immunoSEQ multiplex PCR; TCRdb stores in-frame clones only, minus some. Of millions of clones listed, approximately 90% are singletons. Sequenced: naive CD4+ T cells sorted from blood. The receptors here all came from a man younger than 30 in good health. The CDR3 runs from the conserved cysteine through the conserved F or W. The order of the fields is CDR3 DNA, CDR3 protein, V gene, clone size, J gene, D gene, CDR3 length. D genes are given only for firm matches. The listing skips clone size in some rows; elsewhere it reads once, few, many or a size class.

CDR3 DNA: TGTGCCAGCAGCCTGACAGGGGTGGAGCAGTACTTC
CDR3 protein: CASSLTGVEQYF
V gene: TRBV6-5
clone size: once
J gene: TRBJ2-7
D gene: TRBD1
CDR3 length: 12

CDR3 DNA: TGTGCCAGCACCCCGACAGGGACTAGCCACGAGCAGTACTTC
CDR3 protein: CASTPTGTSHEQYF
V gene: TRBV6-5
clone size: NA
J gene: TRBJ2-7
D gene: TRBD2
CDR3 length: 14

CDR3 DNA: TGTGCCAGCAGTGCGGGACAGCATGGGGACGAGCAGTACTTC
CDR3 protein: CASSAGQHGDEQYF
V gene: TRBV2
clone size: NA
J gene: TRBJ2-7
D gene: TRBD1
CDR3 length: 14

CDR3 DNA: TGTGCCAGCAGTCGACGACAGGCGCGGGACGGGGAGCTGTTTTTT
CDR3 protein: CASSRRQARDGELFF
V gene: TRBV6-1
clone size: once
J gene: TRBJ2-2
D gene: NA
CDR3 length: 15

CDR3 DNA: TGTGCCAGCTCACCAGGAGGGTTGAACACTGAAGCTTTCTTT
CDR3 protein: CASSPGGLNTEAFF
V gene: TRBV18
clone size: NA
J gene: TRBJ1-1
D gene: NA
CDR3 length: 14

CDR3 DNA: TGCGCCAGCAGCCAATCCTCGACAACATCCTCCTACAATGAGCAGTTCTTC
CDR3 protein: CASSQSSTTSSYNEQFF
V gene: TRBV4-1
clone size: NA
J gene: TRBJ2-1
D gene: NA
CDR3 length: 17

CDR3 DNA: TGTGCCCGACAGGAATCCGCTGGCAATCAGCCCCAGCATTTT
CDR3 protein: CARQESAGNQPQHF
V gene: TRBV6-9
clone size: NA
J gene: TRBJ1-5
D gene: NA
CDR3 length: 14

CDR3 DNA: TGTGCCAGCAGCCAAGTCCTGGACACCGGGGAGCTGTTTTTT
CDR3 protein: CASSQVLDTGELFF
V gene: TRBV4-2
clone size: NA
J gene: TRBJ2-2
D gene: NA
CDR3 length: 14

CDR3 DNA: TGTGCCAGCAGCTTGGAGCGGGGGGGCAGCTCCTACGAGCAGTACTTC
CDR3 protein: CASSLERGGSSYEQYF
V gene: TRBV5-4
clone size: once
J gene: TRBJ2-7
D gene: TRBD2
CDR3 length: 16

CDR3 DNA: TGCGCCAGCAGCCAAGATGGGTCACAGCCCCAGCATTTT
CDR3 protein: CASSQDGSQPQHF
V gene: TRBV4-1
clone size: NA
J gene: TRBJ1-5
D gene: NA
CDR3 length: 13

CDR3 DNA: TGTGCCAGTAGTATTGGTGGACAAAGCCGGGGGACAGATACGCAGTATTTT
CDR3 protein: CASSIGGQSRGTDTQYF
V gene: TRBV19
clone size: NA
J gene: TRBJ2-3
D gene: NA
CDR3 length: 17

CDR3 DNA: TGTGCCAGCAACCTCTGGGGCTCTGGGGCCAACGTCCTGACTTTC
CDR3 protein: CASNLWGSGANVLTF
V gene: TRBV9
clone size: NA
J gene: TRBJ2-6
D gene: NA
CDR3 length: 15

CDR3 DNA: TGTGCCAGCAGCCCCGCCTCGTCAGGTACTAATGAAAAACTGTTTTTT
CDR3 protein: CASSPASSGTNEKLFF
V gene: TRBV7-9
clone size: NA
J gene: TRBJ1-4
D gene: NA
CDR3 length: 16

CDR3 DNA: TGTGCCAGCAGCCAAGATGTCCCAGGTGGCTATGGCTACACCTTC
CDR3 protein: CASSQDVPGGYGYTF
V gene: TRBV4-2
clone size: few
J gene: TRBJ1-2
D gene: NA
CDR3 length: 15

CDR3 DNA: TGTGCCAGCAGTTTTTGGAACCAGCCCCAGCATTTT
CDR3 protein: CASSFWNQPQHF
V gene: TRBV28
clone size: NA
J gene: TRBJ1-5
D gene: NA
CDR3 length: 12

CDR3 DNA: TGTGCCAGCAGCGACACCTACGAGCAGTACTTC
CDR3 protein: CASSDTYEQYF
V gene: TRBV28
clone size: NA
J gene: TRBJ2-7
D gene: NA
CDR3 length: 11

CDR3 DNA: TGTGCCAGCAGCTTGGAGACAGGGATGAATTACAATGAGCAGTTCTTC
CDR3 protein: CASSLETGMNYNEQFF
V gene: TRBV5-6
clone size: NA
J gene: TRBJ2-1
D gene: TRBD1
CDR3 length: 16

CDR3 DNA: TGCGCCAGCAGTGAAACCTACGAGCAGTACTTC
CDR3 protein: CASSETYEQYF
V gene: TRBV10-1
clone size: few
J gene: TRBJ2-7
D gene: NA
CDR3 length: 11

CDR3 DNA: TGTGCCAGCAGTGAAGCGTCCAGGAATCAGCCCCAGCATTTT
CDR3 protein: CASSEASRNQPQHF
V gene: TRBV6-1
clone size: NA
J gene: TRBJ1-5
D gene: NA
CDR3 length: 14

CDR3 DNA: TGTGCCAGCAGCAATAGCGGGAGGGAAGCTAAAGATACGCAGTATTTT
CDR3 protein: CASSNSGREAKDTQYF
V gene: TRBV2
clone size: NA
J gene: TRBJ2-3
D gene: TRBD2
CDR3 length: 16

CDR3 DNA: TGTGCCAGCAGTGAGGGCAGGGGGCCCTACGAGCAGTACTTC
CDR3 protein: CASSEGRGPYEQYF
V gene: TRBV2
clone size: once
J gene: TRBJ2-7
D gene: TRBD1
CDR3 length: 14

CDR3 DNA: TGTGCCAGCAGCCTTGGGGGCGGGGGCCAGCCCCAGCATTTT
CDR3 protein: CASSLGGGGQPQHF
V gene: TRBV5-6
clone size: NA
J gene: TRBJ1-5
D gene: NA
CDR3 length: 14